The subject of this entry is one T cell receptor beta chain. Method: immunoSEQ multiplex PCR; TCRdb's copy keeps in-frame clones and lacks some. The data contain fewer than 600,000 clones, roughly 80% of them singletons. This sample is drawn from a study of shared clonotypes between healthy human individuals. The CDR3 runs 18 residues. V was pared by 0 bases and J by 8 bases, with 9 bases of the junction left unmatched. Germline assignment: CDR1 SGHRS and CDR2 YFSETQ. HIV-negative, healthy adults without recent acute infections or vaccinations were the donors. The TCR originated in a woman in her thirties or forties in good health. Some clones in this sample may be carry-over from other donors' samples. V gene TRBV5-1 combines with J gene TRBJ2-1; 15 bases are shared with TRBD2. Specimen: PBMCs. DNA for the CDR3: TGCGCCAGCAGCTTGGTCCCGGGACTAGCGGGAGGAGGGTATGAGCAGTTCTTC. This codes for CASSLVPGLAGGGYEQFF. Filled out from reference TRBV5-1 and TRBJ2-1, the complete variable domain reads KAGVTQTPRYLIKTRGQQVTLSCSPISGHRSVSWYQQTPGQGLQFLFEYFSETQRNKGNFPGRFSGRQFSNSRSEMNVSTLELGDSALYLCASSLVPGLAGGGYEQFFGPGTRLTVL.